The T cell receptor beta chain described here comes from a study of blood T cell repertoires in COVID-19 (TCRdb year 2020). Regarding the study in general: Collaborator samples came from the United States, Italy and Spain and covered acute and convalescent phases of COVID-19. Nearly every sample came with metadata listing a de-identified subject ID, COVID-19 status, age in years and sex. The prospective study material was composed of cDNA or gDNA derived from T cells, B-cell-depleted T cells, or PBMCs. Where HLA class I and class II types were available, the types were taken from metadata supplied by the sample provider, not from assay-based typing. The repertoires were released in a freely available public database meant as a resource for research on the immune response to SARS-CoV-2. The samples were drawn from the first 160 participants of the ongoing ImmuneRACE study and from over a thousand subjects provided by 6 global collaborators. The dataset comprised deeply sampled blood TCRbeta repertoires from subjects exposed to, actively infected with, or recovered from COVID-19.

General study outcomes and caveats: How much clinical and demographic metadata was included differed by source and by participant, and the metadata was provided uncurated.

Points on this clone: There is no known antigen for this receptor. It has no much larger one-base neighbor in the sample; base qualities were not kept.

In Seattle, one collaborating source enrolled patients while the infection was active and tracked those patients longitudinally over the course of disease. Whole blood was collected in K2EDTA tubes by collaborating institutions according to the institutions' own protocols. For TCRbeta analysis, collaborators shipped samples in one of three forms: frozen whole blood, isolated PBMCs, or DNA extracted from either of those sample types. TCRbeta CDR3 regions were amplified from genomic DNA by means of the immunoSEQ Assay, a bias-controlled multiplex PCR. On the study's bioinformatics: The number of nucleated cells in each sample was estimated from the amplification of reference gene primers within the assay. Sequence reads were collapsed and filtered to measure the absolute abundance of every unique TCRbeta CDR3 rearrangement. Productive Simpson clonality was computed per sample as the square root of Simpson's diversity index over productive rearrangements. The clones in this table, taken by TCRdb from immuneACCESS, are in-frame only. Not every clone is retained; where verified, under half of the shortfall comes from an unresolved V gene, and the cause of the rest is unknown. V and J calls and clone size are those listed in that table; D and trimming were worked out from the DNA. A total of under 200,000 clones appear in this sample, around 84% of them only once. More than 7.5% of the sample comes from the top ten.

After removal of 1 base from V and 5 bases from J, the junction retains 4 bases not matched to a gene. CDR1 and CDR2 are drawn from the germline V gene: MGHRA, YSYEKL. There are 16 amino acids in the CDR3, from cysteine to phenylalanine inclusive. The entry retains the CDR3 DNA only, 48 bases that are in frame from base 1. What was sequenced was peripheral blood. The receptor was derived from a woman aged 55-69 years with COVID-19, enrolled during active disease. The chain links TRBV4-1 with TRBJ2-2; 10 bases in the middle match TRBD1. The nucleotide sequence reads as follows: TGCGCCAGCAGCCAAGGACAGGGGGCGCGAACCGGGGAGCTGTTTTTT. Translated, it reads CASSQGQGARTGELFF.